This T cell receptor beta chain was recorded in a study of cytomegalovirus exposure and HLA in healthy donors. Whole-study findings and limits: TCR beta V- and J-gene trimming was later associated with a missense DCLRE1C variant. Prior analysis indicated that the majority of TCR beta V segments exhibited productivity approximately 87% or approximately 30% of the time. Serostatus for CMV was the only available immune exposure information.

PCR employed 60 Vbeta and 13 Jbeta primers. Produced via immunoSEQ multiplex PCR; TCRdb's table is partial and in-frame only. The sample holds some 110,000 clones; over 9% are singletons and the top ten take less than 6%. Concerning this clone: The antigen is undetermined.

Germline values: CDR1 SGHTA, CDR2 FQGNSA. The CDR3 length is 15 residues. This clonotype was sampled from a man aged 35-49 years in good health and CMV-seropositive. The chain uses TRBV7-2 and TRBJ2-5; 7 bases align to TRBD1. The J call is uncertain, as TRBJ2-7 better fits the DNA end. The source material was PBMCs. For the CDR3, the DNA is TGTGCCAGCAGCTTTCGACAGGGCAGCTCCTACGAGCAGTACTTC. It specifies CASSFRQGSSYEQYF.